This T cell receptor (beta chain) was found in a study of cytomegalovirus exposure and HLA in healthy donors (dated by TCRdb to the late 2010s). With respect to the entire study: In an earlier analysis of some 610 of the donors, 276 Gb of sequence data and just under 120 million unique TCR beta sequences from about 179 million T cells were reported. An early release covering 500 to 750 HLA-typed donors comprised 300 to 350 gigabases of sequencing data and around 85 million unique TCR sequences. Among the roughly 410 genotyped donors, around 81% belonged to the genetic ancestry cluster associated with self-reported Caucasian donors. The aim of the study was to test whether cataloging public T cell receptors could identify signatures of past pathogen exposure. Using immunosequencing, the study profiled T cell repertoires from roughly 650 subjects and related those repertoires to cytomegalovirus serostatus. In addition to the first cohort of approximately 670 subjects, a separate validation cohort of approximately 120 different subjects was used. The study combined high-throughput TCR immunosequencing, statistical association of individual TCRs with disease status, and machine learning to predict cytomegalovirus infection status. In a later analysis, previously published TCR beta repertoires from some 640 donors were re-analyzed and high-resolution HLA genotyping was added so that TCR occurrence patterns could be studied. Rather than drawing on any new phenotypic data, the later analysis identified candidate immune exposures from TCR beta sequences and the way those sequences occurred across donors. An earlier analysis of several hundred of the donors applied high-throughput TCR beta sequencing to assess whether each TCR beta V gene segment acted as functional or pseudogenic. Donor age, sex, ethnicity and CMV serostatus were compiled together with the repertoire data. In a later genetic analysis, genome-wide SNP genotypes for about three fifths of the roughly 670 donors were used, and that subset was treated as a discovery cohort. Every discovery cohort repertoire had been produced on one sequencing platform. Class I and class II HLA loci were covered by the typing at four-digit resolution. Typing coverage differed by locus: A, B, C, DRB1 and DQB1 were typed in about 620-630 donors, DQA1 in about 550, DPA1 in roughly 590, and DPB1 in around 490. Four or five DR-DQ haplotypes were treated as single units for association and clustering because of strong linkage in the cohort. Across some 400 genotyped donors of the cohort, an average of about 220,000 unique TCR beta nucleotide sequences per donor were sequenced, and 15% to 20% of those sequences were non-productive.

The germline V gene yields SGHRS for CDR1 and YFSETQ for CDR2. Compared with germline, V lacks 4 bases and J lacks 1 base; bases without a gene match: 5. The cysteine opens and the phenylalanine closes a CDR3 of 15 amino acids. Only the CDR3 DNA is retained, 45 bases long and in frame from the first base. The cohort was made up of 666 healthy bone marrow donors. All cohort members were sampled while nominally healthy, although unrecorded immune exposures were likely present. The donor tested CMV seropositive and was one of the 289 seropositive cohort members. A peripheral blood sample was collected from each donor, and TCR beta sequencing was performed on peripheral blood mononuclear cells. The Qiagen DNeasy Blood Extraction Kit was used to extract genomic DNA from the blood cell samples. This clone was picked up one time. Its antigen is still unknown. No qualities accompany the bases; no much larger clone lies one base away.

Study-wide conclusions, independent of this receptor: A later genetic analysis reported fewer N-insertions in productive TCRs among donors in an Asian-associated ancestry cluster than the roughly 700-donor mean. Because counts were too low, fewer than 20 rarely observed V segments, including chromosome 9 orphons, were excluded from the earlier analysis of around 640 of the donors. Most CMV-associated TCR beta chains appeared to be HLA-restricted in a later analysis, and the HLA associations seemed to be driven largely by CMV exposure. Sequencing depth was assumed to be roughly uniform across donors in the presence/absence analyses, though that assumption may not hold. For the cohort, immune exposure information was limited to CMV serostatus. In a later analysis, 15,000 to 20,000 TCR beta sequences were associated with specific HLA alleles at a false discovery rate of 0.05. The cohort was sequenced for TCR beta chains only, and without alpha or paired-chain data the features that could be detected were limited. A few of the identified cytomegalovirus-associated TCR beta chains were confirmed in vitro to be specific for cytomegalovirus antigens. A total of fewer than 200 TCR beta chains were listed by the study as associated with cytomegalovirus. In a later analysis, the rate of TCR association differed among HLA loci, with DRB1 alleles having the most associated TCRs and HLA-C alleles having the fewest. In a later genetic analysis, a missense DCLRE1C variant was associated with V-gene and J-gene trimming of TCR beta chains, and the association was replicated in an independent cohort. The classifier was reported to diagnose cytomegalovirus status with high specificity and sensitivity in both the original and validation cohorts. Broadly in line with IMGT annotations, most TCR beta V segments showed up in productive rearrangements about 90% or about 30% of the time in an earlier analysis of several hundred of the donors. A cluster of highly shared sequence variants was judged likely to represent a technical artifact of the sequencing pipeline. Most TCR sequences were seen in very few donors, while some public TCRs were found in many individuals. HLA typing was unavailable for some donors at each locus, so association tests used only the typed subset. Because the 87-base-pair reads could not distinguish some IMGT-functional V segments, including TRBV6-2 and TRBV6-3, those segments were excluded. A further reported finding was that TCR beta sequences accurately predicted the HLA-A and HLA-B alleles for most subjects in the first cohort. Compared with equally common non-associated chains, HLA-associated TCR beta chains in a later analysis were more clonally expanded and had lower generation probabilities. Correlated functional status among segregating V segments might be attributable to linkage disequilibrium, but an unknown experimental factor could not be ruled out. The authors suggested that the approach could potentially be extended to other disease states and immunological phenotypes. According to a later analysis, parvovirus B19, influenza, CMV and Epstein-Barr virus appeared linked to several top co-occurrence clusters. When HLA alleles, especially DR and DQ, strongly co-occurred, TCR associations were difficult to assign to individual alleles.

Preparation of the library involved the immunoSEQ multiplex PCR assay. For the multiplex PCR, a mixture combining 60 forward primers for TCR Vbeta segments and 13 reverse primers for TCR Jbeta segments was used. The CDR3 region of rearranged TCR beta genes was amplified from genomic DNA by a multiplex PCR assay. On the Illumina HiSeq System, the amplified TCR beta libraries were sequenced as 87-base-pair reads. From the authors' description of their analysis: In a later analysis, tens of millions of unique TCR beta chains were counted across the approximately 670 repertoires, and around 11 million of these chains were shared by at least two donors. A nearest-neighbor algorithm error-corrected the raw reads and collapsed the reads into unique sequences, merging closely related sequences to remove PCR and sequencing errors. V, D and J gene segments were assigned by aligning CDR3 sequences to IMGT reference sequences. For a sequence to be retained, a match of at least six nucleotides was required to both a V gene segment and a J gene segment. A rearrangement was called productive if the CDR3 had no stop codons and remained in frame with V and J, and every other rearrangement was called non-productive. CDR3 was defined according to IMGT convention as the region running from the second conserved V-encoded cysteine to the conserved J-encoded phenylalanine. The earlier analysis of about 570 of the donors excluded any sequence lacking an unambiguous match to a single V gene segment. An earlier analysis of approximately 590 of the donors called V segments functional above 56.7% productive rearrangements and segregating when the between-donor standard deviation exceeded 5%. A statistical classification framework was built to diagnose cytomegalovirus status from the catalog of TCR beta chain sequences. In a later analysis, V and J genes were assigned by comparing TCR nucleotide sequences against IMGT/GENE-DB human TR gene sequences. Using the TCRdist pipeline, a later analysis assigned CDR3 sequences along with most-parsimonious VDJ recombination scenarios. In a later analysis, each TCR beta chain was defined by its CDR3 amino acid sequence together with its V-gene family, and reads lacking a unique V-gene family were excluded. As a way to deal with suspected cross-contamination and a sequencing artifact, a later analysis dropped 450 to 600 nucleotide sequences that were highly shared and had low generation probability. In a later analysis, a clonal expansion index for each public chain was calculated from normalized within-repertoire ranks of inferred template counts. In a later analysis, generation probabilities were computed with a VDJ recombination model fitted to out-of-frame rearrangements, and the resulting probabilities were checked against IGoR. Hypergeometric tests were used in a later analysis to score TCR-TCR, TCR-HLA and TCR-CMV co-occurrence, with a repertoire-size bias correction applied to the TCR pairs. In a later analysis, false discovery rates were estimated by permuting HLA or CMV assignments 20 times. In a later analysis, co-occurring TCRs were grouped with DBSCAN, and TCRdist sequence similarity was added when clustering was performed within HLA-allele-positive subsets. For co-occurrence clustering, repertoires with fewer than 30,000 or more than 120,000 public chains were excluded, along with five or six repertoires with anomalous nucleotide sharing. The table was pulled from immuneACCESS by TCRdb, which kept in-frame rearrangements only. Such tables lose some clones; where checked, under half of the loss comes from unresolved V genes, and the rest has no known cause. That table furnishes V, J and clone size, whereas the DNA furnished D and trimming. The sample profile shows 150,000 to 200,000 clones; 75% to 80% of them were found once. The top ten hold about an eighth of the sample.

The sequence came from a man between 45 and 60 years old in good health and CMV-seropositive. The sample was PBMCs. The sequence joins TRBV5-1 to TRBJ1-1, and TRBD1 aligns with 9 junction nucleotides. The bases read TGCGCCAGCAGCCCGGGACAGGGTACGAACACTGAAGCTTTCTTT. This translates into CASSPGQGTNTEAFF.